This TCR beta chain emerged from a study of blood T cell repertoires in COVID-19. Turning to the study itself: Spain, Italy and the United States supplied samples that represented acute and convalescent COVID-19. Nucleic acid was either cDNA or gDNA, and it came from T cells, B-cell-depleted T cells, or PBMCs.

Under the authors' procedure: How many nucleated cells were present was estimated from reference gene primer amplification. Sequencing was performed with immunoSEQ multiplex PCR; in TCRdb, only in-frame clones are kept and a portion is missing. That table gives V, J and clone size, and the DNA gave D and trimming. The sample has about 120,000 clones, about four fifths seen once. CDR3 length: 15 amino acids. Trimming at V came to 2 bases and at J to 0 bases, leaving 3 bases not matched to a gene. The germline CDR1 and CDR2 sequences are KGHSH and LQKENI. The chain carries TRBV18 and TRBJ1-2; 7 nucleotides line up with TRBD1. This receptor was obtained from an elderly man with active or convalescent COVID-19. The specimen sequenced was peripheral blood. The CDR3 is CASSPRQGANYGYTF. The CDR3 coding sequence is TGTGCCAGCTCACCAAGACAGGGAGCTAACTATGGCTACACCTTC.